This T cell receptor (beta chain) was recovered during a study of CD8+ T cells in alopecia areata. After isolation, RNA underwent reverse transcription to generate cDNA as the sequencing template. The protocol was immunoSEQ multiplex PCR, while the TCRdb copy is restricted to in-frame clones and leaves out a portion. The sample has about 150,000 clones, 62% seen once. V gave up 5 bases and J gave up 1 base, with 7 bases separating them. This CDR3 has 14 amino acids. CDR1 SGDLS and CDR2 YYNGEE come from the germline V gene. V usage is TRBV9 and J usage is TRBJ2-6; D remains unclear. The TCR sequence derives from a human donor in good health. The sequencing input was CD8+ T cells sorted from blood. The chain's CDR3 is CASRSGSGANVLTF. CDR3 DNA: TGTGCCAGCAGGTCGGGTTCTGGGGCCAACGTCCTGACTTTC.